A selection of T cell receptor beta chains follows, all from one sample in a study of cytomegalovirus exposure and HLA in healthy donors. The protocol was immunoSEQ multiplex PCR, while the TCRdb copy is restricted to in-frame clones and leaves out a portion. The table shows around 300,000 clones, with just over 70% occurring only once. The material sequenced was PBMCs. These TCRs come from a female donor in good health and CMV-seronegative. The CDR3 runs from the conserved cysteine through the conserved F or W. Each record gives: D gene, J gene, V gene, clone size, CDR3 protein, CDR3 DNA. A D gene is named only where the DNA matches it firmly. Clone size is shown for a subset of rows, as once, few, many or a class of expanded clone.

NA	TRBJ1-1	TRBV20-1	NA	CSARGGAEAFF	TGCAGTGCTAGAGGGGGGGCTGAAGCTTTCTTT
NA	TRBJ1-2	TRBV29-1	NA	CSVEYRDNGYTF	TGCAGCGTTGAGTACAGGGATAATGGCTACACCTTC
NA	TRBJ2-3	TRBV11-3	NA	CASSLGRAPDTQYF	TGTGCCAGCAGCTTGGGCAGGGCCCCAGATACGCAGTATTTT
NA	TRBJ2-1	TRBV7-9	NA	CSSSPREWAYEQFF	TGTTCCAGCAGCCCCCGGGAATGGGCATATGAGCAGTTCTTC
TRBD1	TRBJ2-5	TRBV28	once	CASSSPGGGETQYF	TGTGCCAGCAGTTCTCCAGGGGGTGGAGAGACCCAGTACTTC
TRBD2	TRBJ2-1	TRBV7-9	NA	CSSSLVGGRANEQFF	TGTTCCAGCAGCTTAGTGGGCGGGAGGGCCAATGAGCAGTTCTTC
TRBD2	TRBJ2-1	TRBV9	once	CASSVGGLAGNEQFF	TGTGCCAGCAGCGTAGGGGGACTAGCGGGCAATGAGCAGTTCTTC
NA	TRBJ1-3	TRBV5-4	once	CASSRDRLSSGNTIYF	TGTGCCAGCAGCCGCGACAGGCTGAGCTCTGGAAACACCATATATTTT
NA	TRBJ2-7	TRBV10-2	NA	CASSESRGGSYEQYF	TGCGCCAGCAGTGAGTCTCGCGGCGGGTCCTACGAGCAGTACTTC
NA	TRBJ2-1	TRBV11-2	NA	CASSTLSGNEQFF	TGTGCCAGCAGCACACTATCCGGAAATGAGCAGTTCTTC
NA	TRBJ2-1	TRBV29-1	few	CSAGGGSSYNEQFF	TGCAGCGCCGGGGGCGGGAGCTCCTACAATGAGCAGTTCTTC
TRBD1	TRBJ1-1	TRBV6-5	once	CASSWDRKNTEAFF	TGTGCCAGCAGTTGGGACAGGAAGAACACTGAAGCTTTCTTT
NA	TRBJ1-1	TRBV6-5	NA	CASTTPSGEAFF	TGTGCCAGCACTACCCCATCCGGTGAAGCTTTCTTT
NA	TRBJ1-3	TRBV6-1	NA	CASSILTGMVSRIYF	TGTGCCAGCAGTATTTTGACAGGCATGGTTTCAAGAATATATTTT
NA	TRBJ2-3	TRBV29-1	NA	CSVDQGSADTQYF	TGCAGCGTTGACCAGGGTTCCGCAGATACGCAGTATTTT
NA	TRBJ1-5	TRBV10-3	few	CAISDGSNQPQHF	TGTGCCATCAGTGACGGTAGCAATCAGCCCCAGCATTTT
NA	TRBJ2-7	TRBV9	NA	CASSGGGTSYEQYF	TGTGCCAGCAGCGGGGGGGGCACCTCCTACGAGCAGTACTTC
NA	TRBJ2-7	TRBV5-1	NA	CASSLEGGDFSEQYF	TGCGCCAGCAGCTTGGAGGGGGGGGATTTTTCGGAGCAGTACTTC
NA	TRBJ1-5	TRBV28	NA	CASSYSNANQPQHF	TGTGCCAGCAGCTATTCGAACGCTAATCAGCCCCAGCATTTT
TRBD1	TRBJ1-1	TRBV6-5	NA	CASSYSTGAATEAFF	TGTGCCAGCAGTTACTCGACAGGGGCAGCGACTGAAGCTTTCTTT